This T cell receptor (beta chain) was obtained from a study of blood T cell repertoires in COVID-19. There are 14 residues in the CDR3. The junction had 5 bases not matched to a gene; V was cut back by 0 bases and J by 7 bases. CDR1 and CDR2 from the germline V gene are SGHAT and FQNNGV. The data were produced by immunoSEQ multiplex PCR, yet TCRdb's version contains in-frame clones alone and is incomplete. The sample lists 150,000 to 250,000 clones; about 80% were seen once. The receptor was isolated from a man aged 35-49 years who had recovered from COVID-19. The V and J genes are TRBV11-2 and TRBJ1-1, with 7 bases aligning to TRBD1. Sequenced: PBMCs or T cells enriched from blood (not recorded which). The CDR3 DNA follows: TGTGCCAGCAGCTTAGAGGGACAGAGGCTTGAAGCTTTCTTT. Its translation is CASSLEGQRLEAFF.